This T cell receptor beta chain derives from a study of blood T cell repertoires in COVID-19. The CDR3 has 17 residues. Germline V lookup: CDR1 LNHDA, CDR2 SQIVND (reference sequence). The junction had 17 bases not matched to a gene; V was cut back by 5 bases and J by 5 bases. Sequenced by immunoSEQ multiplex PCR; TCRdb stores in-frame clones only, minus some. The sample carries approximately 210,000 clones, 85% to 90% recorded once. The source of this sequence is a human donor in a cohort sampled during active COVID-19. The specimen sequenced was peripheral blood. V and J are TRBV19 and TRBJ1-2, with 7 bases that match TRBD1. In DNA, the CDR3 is TGTGCCAGTAGTTATTACCTAAGCGGTGGGACAGATTATGGCTACACCTTC. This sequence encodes CASSYYLSGGTDYGYTF. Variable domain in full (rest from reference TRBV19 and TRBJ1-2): DGGITQSPKYLFRKEGQNVTLSCEQNLNHDAMYWYRQDPGQGLRLIYYSQIVNDFQKGDIAEGYSVSREKKESFPLTVTSAQKNPTAFYLCASSYYLSGGTDYGYTFGSGTRLTVV.